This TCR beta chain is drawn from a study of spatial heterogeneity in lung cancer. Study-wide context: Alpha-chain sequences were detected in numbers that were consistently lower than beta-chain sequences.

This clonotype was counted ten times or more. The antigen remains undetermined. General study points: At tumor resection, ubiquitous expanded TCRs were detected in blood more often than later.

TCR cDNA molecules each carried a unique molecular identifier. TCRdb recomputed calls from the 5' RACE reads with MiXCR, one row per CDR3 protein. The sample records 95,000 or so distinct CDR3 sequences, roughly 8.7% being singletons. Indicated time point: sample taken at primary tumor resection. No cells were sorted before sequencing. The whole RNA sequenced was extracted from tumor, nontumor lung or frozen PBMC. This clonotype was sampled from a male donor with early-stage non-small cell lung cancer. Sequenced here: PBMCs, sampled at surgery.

The CDR3: CAISEMRGIEQYF. CDR3 DNA: TGTGCCATCAGTGAGATGAGGGGTATAGAGCAGTACTTC. V usage is TRBV10-3 and J usage is TRBJ2-7; D is perhaps TRBD1 or TRBD2 (5 bases each). CDR1 is ENHRY and CDR2 is SYGVKD in the germline V gene. The CDR3 consists of 13 residues. V lost 2 bases to trimming and J lost 7 bases, with 12 bases between them.